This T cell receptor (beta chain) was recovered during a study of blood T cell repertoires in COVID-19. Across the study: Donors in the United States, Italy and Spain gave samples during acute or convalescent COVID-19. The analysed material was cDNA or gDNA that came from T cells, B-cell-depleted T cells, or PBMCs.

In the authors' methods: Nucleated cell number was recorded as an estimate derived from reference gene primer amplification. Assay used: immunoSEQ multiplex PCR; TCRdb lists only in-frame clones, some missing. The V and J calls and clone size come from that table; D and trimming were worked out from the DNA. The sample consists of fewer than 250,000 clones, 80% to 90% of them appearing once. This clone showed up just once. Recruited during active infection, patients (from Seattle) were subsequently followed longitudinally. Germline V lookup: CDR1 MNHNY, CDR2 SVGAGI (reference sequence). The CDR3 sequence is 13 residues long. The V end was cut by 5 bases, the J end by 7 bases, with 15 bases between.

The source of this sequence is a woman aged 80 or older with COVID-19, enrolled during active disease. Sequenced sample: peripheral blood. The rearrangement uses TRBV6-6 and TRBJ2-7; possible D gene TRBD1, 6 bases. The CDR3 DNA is TGTGCCAGCAGTGCCCGGACAGTGGAAGAGCAGTACGTC. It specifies CASSARTVEEQYV.